A single T cell receptor beta chain is shown here with its context. Which antigen it targets is not known. No much larger clone exists at a distance of one base, and base qualities are not known. This sample is part of a study of OX40 agonist ivuxolimab in advanced cancers. Describing the broader study: Ivuxolimab, which targeted the costimulatory receptor OX40 (CD134), was an agonistic, fully human IgG2 monoclonal antibody. Patients were allowed to have had prior anti-PD-1, anti-PD-L1 or anti-CTLA-4 therapy, and 40% to 45% of the dose-escalation patients had previously received checkpoint inhibitors. The purpose of peripheral TCRbeta sequencing was to test whether ivuxolimab changed TCR sequence diversity and led to clonal T-cell expansion. Intravenous ivuxolimab was administered to patients every 2 weeks at six dose levels: 0.01, 0.1, 0.3, 1.5, 3 and 10 mg/kg. The paper reports the monotherapy dose-escalation portion (N of about 50 patients) of the phase I ivuxolimab trial. Of the 50 to 55 patients in dose escalation, about 20 had hepatocellular carcinoma, some 15 had melanoma, 9 had renal cell carcinoma and 9 had head and neck cancer. Partial responses occurred in three dose-escalation patients, of whom one had hepatocellular carcinoma and two had cutaneous melanoma. A male proportion of almost 85% and a mean age of about 60 years, ranging from roughly 23 to 80, were recorded for the dose-escalation cohort. Study-wide conclusions, independent of this receptor: Antigen specificity was not determined for the clonally expanded peripheral T cells. At doses of 0.1 to 3.0 mg/kg, clonal expansion of both CD4+ and CD8+ blood T cells was observed from baseline to week 6. On average, CD8+ T cells showed more expanded clones than CD4+ T cells after ivuxolimab. Low levels of normalized T-cell clonal expansion were also shown by some nonresponding patients. In partial responders in the 0.1-3.0 mg/kg groups, normalized peripheral clonal expansion was found to be among the lowest, especially among CD8+ T cells.

The trial excluded patients who had a history of autoimmune disease or were on systemic immunosuppression. Peripheral blood for TCR sequencing was drawn from every dose cohort at baseline, at cycle 4 day 1 and at cycle 7 day 1. The samples were drawn from a first-in-human, open-label, multicenter phase I dose-escalation trial of ivuxolimab. The trial enrolled adults with locally advanced or metastatic head and neck squamous cell, hepatocellular, melanoma or renal cell carcinoma. Before TCR sequencing, CD4+ T cells and CD8+ T cells were sorted from peripheral blood as separate populations. V was cut back by 4 bases and J by 5 bases, leaving a gap of 16 bases between them. Counted from cysteine to phenylalanine, this CDR3 has 15 amino acids. Only the CDR3 DNA stays, 45 bases, in frame from base 1. CDR1 and CDR2 (SGDLS, YYNGEE) derive from the germline V gene. To sequence the TCRbeta CDR3 region, genomic DNA was isolated from the sorted cells. The immunoSEQ Assay was used for sequencing of TCRbeta CDR3 regions. In TCRdb, the immuneACCESS table is reduced to in-frame sequences with V and J assigned. These tables do not hold every clone; where another copy was compared, an unresolved V gene accounts for under half, and the others remain unexplained. This sample comprises roughly 64,000 clones, roughly 80% of them detected only once. Together, the top ten hold around 2.1% of the sample.

The sample consisted of CD4+ or CD8+ T cells sorted from blood, taken in a trial of the OX40 agonist ivuxolimab. The rearrangement combines TRBV9 with TRBJ2-1; the D segment is perhaps TRBD1 or TRBD2, each sharing 5 matched bases. The receptor's source is an adult with an advanced solid tumor such as melanoma, head and neck, liver or kidney cancer. The base sequence is TGTGCCAGCAGCCCGACCGGGACCACTCACAATGAGCAGTTCTTC. The encoded protein is CASSPTGTTHNEQFF.